The 8 T cell receptor beta chains in this list originate from one sample, sequenced in a study of T cell repertoires in cytomegalovirus infection. Each CDR3 protein is one row after TCRdb ran MiXCR on the reads. The sample consists of about a million distinct CDR3 sequences, approximately 31% of them appearing once. Antigens for these TCRs are unknown. The sequenced sample was cultured CD8+ T cells from PBMCs, obtained from culture after CMV antigen stimulation. These receptors were collected from a human donor in good health (CMV status not recorded). Some clones in this sample may be carry-over from other donors' samples.

In its sample, this clonotype was seen many times. The gene calls are TRBV7-8 and TRBJ1-1; D is ambiguous. From germline, CDR1 is SGHVS and CDR2 FQNEAQ. The V gene lost 1 base and the J gene lost 2 bases, with 8 bases spanning the gap. The CDR3 sequence is 14 residues long. The CDR3 spells CASSLEWVNTEAFF. In DNA form, the CDR3 reads TGTGCCAGCAGCTTAGAGTGGGTTAACACTGAAGCTTTCTTT.

The table lists this clonotype with a few counts. The chain employs TRBV6-1 and TRBJ1-1, with D unclear. CDR3 length: 14 amino acids. Germline CDR1 reads MNHNS; CDR2 reads SASEGT. V gave up 6 bases and J gave up 5 bases, with 16 bases separating them. CDR3 DNA sequence: TGTGCCAGCAGCCAGTACCCGGGCGGTACTGAAGCTTTCTTT. This codes for CASSQYPGGTEAFF.

In its sample, this clonotype was seen many times. V is TRBV6-1 and J is TRBJ1-2; 7 nucleotides match TRBD1. This CDR3 region has 15 residues. The germline V gene encodes CDR1 MNHNS and CDR2 SASEGT. V trimming: 4 bases; J trimming: 7 bases; junction bases outside the gene matches: 12. The CDR3 region is CASSGPGQFTTGYTF. In DNA form, the CDR3 reads TGTGCCAGCAGTGGGCCGGGACAGTTCACGACTGGCTACACCTTC.

This clonotype was counted a few times. The CDR3 DNA is TGTGCCAGCAGATGGGGTACGGGGTCACCCCTCCACTTT. It encodes CASRWGTGSPLHF. The chain carries TRBV12-3 or TRBV12-4 and TRBJ1-6; D remains unclear. Trimming took off 6 bases at V and 10 bases at J, with 13 bases between the two ends. The CDR3 contains 13 residues.

This sequence joins TRBV25-1 and TRBJ2-7; D remains unclear. With 6 bases removed from V and 2 bases from J, the gap between germline ends came to 14 bases. The CDR3 spans 14 residues. Germline loops: CDR1 MGHDK, CDR2 SYGVNS. The CDR3, as DNA: TGTGCCAGCAGCCCGGACGGGTACCCCTACGAGCAGTACTTC. The encoded protein is CASSPDGYPYEQYF.

This clonotype has just a few counts. The rearrangement uses TRBV7-9 and TRBJ1-1, with 10 bases that match TRBD1. The germline V gene has CDR1 SEHNR and CDR2 FQNEAQ (reference sequence). V shed 4 bases, J shed 6 bases, and the junction held 14 bases outside the gene matches. This CDR3 comprises 17 residues. CDR3: CASSSYDRGRTVPEAFF. CDR3 bases: TGTGCCAGCAGCTCGTATGACAGGGGGCGGACTGTACCTGAAGCTTTCTTT.

The genes are TRBV7-3 and TRBJ2-5, with D unresolved. Germline CDR1 is SGHTA and CDR2 is FQGTGA. This CDR3 has 15 residues. The germline V and J ends were trimmed by 2 bases and 2 bases, with 12 bases remaining between them. The CDR3 nucleotides are TGTGCCAGCAGCTTAGGCCCTCTGGAACAAGAGACCCAGTACTTC. Its protein product is CASSLGPLEQETQYF.

This chain connects TRBV19 to TRBJ1-2, with D possibly being TRBD1 (6 bases). Trimming pared 6 bases from V and 6 bases from J, leaving 20 bases between. Per germline, CDR1 LNHDA and CDR2 SQIVND (reference sequence). The CDR3 covers 15 residues. The CDR3 coding sequence is TGTGCCAGTAGATCCAGGGGCTTGATTTTGGATGGCTACACCTTC. It is translated as CASRSRGLILDGYTF.